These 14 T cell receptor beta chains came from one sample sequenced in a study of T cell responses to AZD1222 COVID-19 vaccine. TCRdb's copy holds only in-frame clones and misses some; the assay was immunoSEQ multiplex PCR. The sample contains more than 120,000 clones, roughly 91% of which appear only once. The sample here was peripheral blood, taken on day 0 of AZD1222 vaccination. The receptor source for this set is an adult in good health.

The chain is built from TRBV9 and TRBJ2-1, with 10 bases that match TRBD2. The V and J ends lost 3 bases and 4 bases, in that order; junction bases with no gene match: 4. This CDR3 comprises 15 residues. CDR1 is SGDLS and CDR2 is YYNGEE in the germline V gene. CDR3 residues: CASSAGLAEYNEQFF. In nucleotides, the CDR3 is TGTGCCAGCAGCGCCGGACTAGCGGAATACAATGAGCAGTTCTTC.

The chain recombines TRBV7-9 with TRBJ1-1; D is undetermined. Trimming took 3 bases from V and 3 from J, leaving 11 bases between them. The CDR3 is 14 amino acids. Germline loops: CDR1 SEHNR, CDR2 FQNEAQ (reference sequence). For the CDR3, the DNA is TGTGCCAGCAGCTTCGGCAGACGCGACACTGAAGCTTTCTTT. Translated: CASSFGRRDTEAFF.

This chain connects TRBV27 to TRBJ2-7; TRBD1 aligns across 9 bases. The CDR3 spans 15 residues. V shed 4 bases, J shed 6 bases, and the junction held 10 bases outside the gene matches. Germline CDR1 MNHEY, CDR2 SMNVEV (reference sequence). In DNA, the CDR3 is TGTGCCAGCAGTTACGGACCGGGACAGGGAGGCGAGCAGTACTTC. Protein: CASSYGPGQGGEQYF.

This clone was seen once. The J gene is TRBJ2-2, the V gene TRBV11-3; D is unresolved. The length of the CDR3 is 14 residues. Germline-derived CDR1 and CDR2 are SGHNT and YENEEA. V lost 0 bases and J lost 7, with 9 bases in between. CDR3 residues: CASSLDRRGGELFF. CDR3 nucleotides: TGTGCCAGCAGCTTAGACCGAAGAGGCGGGGAGCTGTTTTTT.

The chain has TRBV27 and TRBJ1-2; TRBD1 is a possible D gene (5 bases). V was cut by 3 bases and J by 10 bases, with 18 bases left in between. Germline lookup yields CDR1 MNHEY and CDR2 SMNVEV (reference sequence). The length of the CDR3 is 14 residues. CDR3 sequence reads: CASSLGTDQVVYTF. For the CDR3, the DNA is TGTGCCAGCAGTTTGGGGACGGACCAGGTTGTCTACACCTTC.

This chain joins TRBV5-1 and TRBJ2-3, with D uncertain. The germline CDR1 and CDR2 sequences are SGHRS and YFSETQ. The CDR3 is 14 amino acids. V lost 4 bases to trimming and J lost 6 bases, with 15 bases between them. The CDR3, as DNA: TGCGCCAGCAGCCCCCGGCCCAACCTCGATACGCAGTATTTT. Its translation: CASSPRPNLDTQYF.

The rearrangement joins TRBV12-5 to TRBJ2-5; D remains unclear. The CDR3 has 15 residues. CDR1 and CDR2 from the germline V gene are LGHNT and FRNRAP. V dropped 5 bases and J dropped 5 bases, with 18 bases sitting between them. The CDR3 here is CASGLGPESYETQYF. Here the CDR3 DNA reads TGTGCTAGTGGTCTCGGACCCGAGAGCTACGAGACCCAGTACTTC.

CDR3 nucleotides: TGTGCCATCAGTGTCGTCTACACAGATACGCAGTATTTT. This translates into CAISVVYTDTQYF. The genes are TRBV10-3 and TRBJ2-3, with unresolved D. The CDR3 sequence is 13 residues long. CDR1 ENHRY and CDR2 SYGVKD come from the germline V gene. V lost 4 bases and J lost 2, with 7 bases in between.

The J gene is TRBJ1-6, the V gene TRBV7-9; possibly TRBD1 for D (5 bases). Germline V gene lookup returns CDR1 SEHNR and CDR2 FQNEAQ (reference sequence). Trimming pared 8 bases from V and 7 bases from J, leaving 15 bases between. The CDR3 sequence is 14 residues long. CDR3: CASQWGSSNSPLHF. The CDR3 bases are TGTGCCAGCCAATGGGGGTCTTCCAATTCACCCCTCCACTTT.

The CDR3 loop reads CASTTFGGTGGYEQYF. CDR3 DNA sequence: TGTGCCAGCACCACCTTTGGGGGGACAGGGGGATACGAGCAGTACTTC. V is TRBV27 and J is TRBJ2-7; 11 bases are a match to TRBD1. CDR3 length: 16 residues. J lost 4 bases, V lost 7 bases, and 12 bases had no gene match. The germline V gene encodes CDR1 MNHEY and CDR2 SMNVEV (reference sequence).

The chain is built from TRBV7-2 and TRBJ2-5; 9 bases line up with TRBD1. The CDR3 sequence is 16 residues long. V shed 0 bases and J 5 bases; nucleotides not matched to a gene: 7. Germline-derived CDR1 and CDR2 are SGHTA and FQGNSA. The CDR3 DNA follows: TGTGCCAGCAGCTTAGCCCCGGGACAGGGTGAGGAGACCCAGTACTTC. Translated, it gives CASSLAPGQGEETQYF.

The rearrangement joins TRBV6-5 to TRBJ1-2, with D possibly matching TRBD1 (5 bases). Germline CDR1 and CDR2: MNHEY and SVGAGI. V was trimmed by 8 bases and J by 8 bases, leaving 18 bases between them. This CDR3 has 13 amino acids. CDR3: CASPGQVGLGYTF. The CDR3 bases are TGTGCCAGCCCAGGGCAAGTGGGTCTCGGCTACACCTTC.

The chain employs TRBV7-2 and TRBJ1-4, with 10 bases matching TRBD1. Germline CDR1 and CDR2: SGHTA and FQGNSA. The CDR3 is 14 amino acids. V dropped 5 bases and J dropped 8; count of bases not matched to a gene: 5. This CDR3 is CASSPGTGAEKLFF. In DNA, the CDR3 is TGTGCCAGCAGCCCCGGGACAGGGGCCGAAAAACTGTTTTTT.

CDR3 sequence: CSVEGVRGEAFF. CDR3 DNA: TGCAGCGTTGAAGGGGTCAGGGGTGAAGCTTTCTTT. This chain links TRBV29-1 with TRBJ1-1; TRBD1 might be the D (6 bases). The CDR3 runs 12 residues. Germline loops: CDR1 SQVTM, CDR2 ANQGSEA. The V and J ends lost 1 base and 7 bases respectively, with 10 bases between them. Supplemented by reference TRBV29-1 and TRBJ1-1, the full variable domain reads SAVISQKPSRDICQRGTSLTIQCQVDSQVTMMFWYRQQPGQSLTLIATANQGSEATYESGFVIDKFPISRPNLTFSTLTVSNMSPEDSSIYLCSVEGVRGEAFFGQGTRLTVV.